This T cell receptor beta chain stems from a study of T cell responses to AZD1222 COVID-19 vaccine. As concerns this clone: Its cognate antigen is unknown.

Study-level results: Samples come after the peak T cell response, not at day 14. Females outnumbered males among donors, who were mostly white British; clonal diversity was possibly underestimated. At baseline, seropositivity was found in only six AZD1222 recipients.

Data came from immunoSEQ multiplex PCR; TCRdb stores just in-frame clones and leaves some out. The repertoire holds around 130,000 clones, around 86% seen once, with about 3% in the top ten. The germline V gene has CDR1 SEHNR and CDR2 FQNEAQ (reference sequence). V lost 3 bases, J lost 4 bases, and 13 bases lay in between. The CDR3 runs 14 residues. The sequences come from peripheral blood, collected 28 days after the second AZD1222 dose. The TCR originated in an adult who received the AZD1222 COVID-19 vaccine. This chain uses TRBV7-9 with TRBJ2-7; D could derive from TRBD1 or TRBD2 (6 bases each). CDR3 DNA: TGTGCCAGCAGCTTCCTCGAGGGGGGTTACGAGCAGTACTTC. Translated, it gives CASSFLEGGYEQYF.